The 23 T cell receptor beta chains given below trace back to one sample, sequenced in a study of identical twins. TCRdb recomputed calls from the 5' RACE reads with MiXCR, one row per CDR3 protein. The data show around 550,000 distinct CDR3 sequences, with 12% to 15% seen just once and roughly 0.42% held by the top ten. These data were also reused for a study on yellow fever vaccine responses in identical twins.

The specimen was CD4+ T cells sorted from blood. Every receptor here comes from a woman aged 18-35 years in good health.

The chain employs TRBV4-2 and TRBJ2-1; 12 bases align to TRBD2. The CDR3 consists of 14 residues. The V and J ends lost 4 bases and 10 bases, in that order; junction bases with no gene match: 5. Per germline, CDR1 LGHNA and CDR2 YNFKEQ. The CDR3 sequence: CASSPLGTSGEQFF. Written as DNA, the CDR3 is TGTGCCAGCAGCCCACTGGGGACTAGCGGGGAGCAGTTCTTC.

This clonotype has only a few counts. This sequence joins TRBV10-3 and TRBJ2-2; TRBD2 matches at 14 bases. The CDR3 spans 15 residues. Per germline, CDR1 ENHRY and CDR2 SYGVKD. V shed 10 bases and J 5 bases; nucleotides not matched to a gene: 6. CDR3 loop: CATWTSGGLTGELFF. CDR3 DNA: TGTGCCACTTGGACTAGCGGGGGGCTTACCGGGGAGCTGTTTTTT.

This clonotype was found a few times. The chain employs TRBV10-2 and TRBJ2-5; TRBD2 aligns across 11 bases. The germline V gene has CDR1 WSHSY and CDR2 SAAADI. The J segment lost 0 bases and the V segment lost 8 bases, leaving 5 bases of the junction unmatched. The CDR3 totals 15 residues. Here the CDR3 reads CASPPTSGNQETQYF. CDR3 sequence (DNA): TGCGCCAGCCCGCCGACTAGCGGGAACCAAGAGACCCAGTACTTC.

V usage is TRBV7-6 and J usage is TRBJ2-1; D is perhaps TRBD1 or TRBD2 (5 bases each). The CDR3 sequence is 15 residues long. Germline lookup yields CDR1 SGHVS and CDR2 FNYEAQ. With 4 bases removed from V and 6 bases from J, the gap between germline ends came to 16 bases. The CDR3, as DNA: TGTGCCAGCAGCTGGGGGAACCGGCGGAGCAATGAGCAGTTCTTC. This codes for CASSWGNRRSNEQFF.

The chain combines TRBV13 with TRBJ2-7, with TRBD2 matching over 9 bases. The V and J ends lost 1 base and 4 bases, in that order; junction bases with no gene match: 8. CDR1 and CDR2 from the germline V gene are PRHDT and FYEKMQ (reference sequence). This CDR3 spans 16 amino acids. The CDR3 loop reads CASSLARSGSEYEQYF. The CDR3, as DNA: TGTGCCAGCAGCTTAGCCCGTAGCGGGAGCGAGTACGAGCAGTACTTC.

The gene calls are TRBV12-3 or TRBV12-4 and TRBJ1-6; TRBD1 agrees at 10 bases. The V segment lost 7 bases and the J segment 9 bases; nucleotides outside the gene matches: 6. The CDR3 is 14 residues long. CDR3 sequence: CASTLTGGSSPLHF. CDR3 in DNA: TGTGCCAGCACCTTGACAGGGGGCAGTTCACCCCTCCACTTT.

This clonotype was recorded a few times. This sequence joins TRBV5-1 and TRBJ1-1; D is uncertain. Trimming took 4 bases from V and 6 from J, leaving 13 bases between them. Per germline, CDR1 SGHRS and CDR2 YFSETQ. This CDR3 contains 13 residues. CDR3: CASSLSEGAEAFF. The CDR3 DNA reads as TGCGCCAGCAGCCTGAGTGAGGGAGCTGAAGCTTTCTTT.

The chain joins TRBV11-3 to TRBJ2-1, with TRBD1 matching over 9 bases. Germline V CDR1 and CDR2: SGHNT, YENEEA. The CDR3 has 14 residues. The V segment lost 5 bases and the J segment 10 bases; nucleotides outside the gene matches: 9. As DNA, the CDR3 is TGTGCCAGCAGCCCGGGGACAGGGACCGAAGAGCAGTTCTTC. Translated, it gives CASSPGTGTEEQFF.

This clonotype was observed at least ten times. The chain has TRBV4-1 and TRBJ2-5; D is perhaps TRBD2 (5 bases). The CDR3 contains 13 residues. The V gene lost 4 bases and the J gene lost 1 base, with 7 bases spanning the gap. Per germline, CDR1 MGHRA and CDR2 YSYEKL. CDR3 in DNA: TGCGCCAGCAGCCGCGGGCCCCAAGAGACCCAGTACTTC. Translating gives CASSRGPQETQYF.

This chain's CDR3 is CATRPPAKNIQYF. CDR3 sequence (DNA): TGTGCCACCAGGCCGCCAGCCAAAAACATTCAGTACTTC. The V and J genes are TRBV6-1 and TRBJ2-4; D is ambiguous. CDR3 length equals 13 residues. The V end lost 10 bases, the J end lost 0 bases, and 10 bases lay between the germline ends. Per germline, CDR1 MNHNS and CDR2 SASEGT.

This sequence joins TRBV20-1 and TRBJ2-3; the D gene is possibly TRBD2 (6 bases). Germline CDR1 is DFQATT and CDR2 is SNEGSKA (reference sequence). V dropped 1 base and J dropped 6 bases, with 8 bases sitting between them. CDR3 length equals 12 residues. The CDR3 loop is CSARGGEDTQYF. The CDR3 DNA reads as TGCAGTGCTAGAGGGGGGGAGGATACGCAGTATTTT.

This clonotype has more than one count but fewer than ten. The CDR3 DNA is TGTGCCAGCAGCTTTCGGTTTAGCTACAATGAGCAGTTCTTC. It specifies CASSFRFSYNEQFF. The chain couples TRBV7-2 to TRBJ2-1; the D is unclear. Trimming took 3 bases from V and 3 from J, leaving 9 bases between them. Looked up from germline, CDR1 is SGHTA and CDR2 is FQGNSA. This CDR3 comprises 14 residues.

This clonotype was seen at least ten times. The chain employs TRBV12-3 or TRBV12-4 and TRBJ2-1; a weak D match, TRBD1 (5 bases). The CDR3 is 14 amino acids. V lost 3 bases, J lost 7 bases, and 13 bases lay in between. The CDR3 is CASSLNRGQNEQFF. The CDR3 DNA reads TGTGCCAGCAGTTTGAATAGGGGCCAGAATGAGCAGTTCTTC.

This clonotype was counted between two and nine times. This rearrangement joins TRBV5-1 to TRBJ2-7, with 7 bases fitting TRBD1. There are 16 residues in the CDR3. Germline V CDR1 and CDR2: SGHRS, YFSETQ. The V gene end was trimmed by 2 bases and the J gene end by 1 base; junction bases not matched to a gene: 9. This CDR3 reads CASSFRESGGSYEQYF. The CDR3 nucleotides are TGCGCCAGCAGCTTTAGAGAGTCAGGGGGATCCTACGAGCAGTACTTC. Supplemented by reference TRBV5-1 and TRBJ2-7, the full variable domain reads KAGVTQTPRYLIKTRGQQVTLSCSPISGHRSVSWYQQTPGQGLQFLFEYFSETQRNKGNFPGRFSGRQFSNSRSEMNVSTLELGDSALYLCASSFRESGGSYEQYFGPGTRLTVT.

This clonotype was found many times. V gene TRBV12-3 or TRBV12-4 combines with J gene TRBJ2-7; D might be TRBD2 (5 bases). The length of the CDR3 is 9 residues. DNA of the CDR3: TGTGCCAGCCGCCCCCCGGGAAACGTC. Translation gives CASRPPGNV.

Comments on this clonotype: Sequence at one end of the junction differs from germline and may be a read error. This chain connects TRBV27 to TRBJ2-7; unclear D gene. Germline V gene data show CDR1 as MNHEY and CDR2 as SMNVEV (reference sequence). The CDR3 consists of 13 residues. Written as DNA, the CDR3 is TGTGCCAGCAGTTTATCGGGCCCTTACGAGCGGTACTTC. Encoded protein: CASSLSGPYERYF.

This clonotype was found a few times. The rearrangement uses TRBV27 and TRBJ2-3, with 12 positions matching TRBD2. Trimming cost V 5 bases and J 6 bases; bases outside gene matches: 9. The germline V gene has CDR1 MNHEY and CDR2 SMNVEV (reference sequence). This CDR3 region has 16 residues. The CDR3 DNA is TGTGCCAGCAGTCCCAGACTAGCGGGGGCTAGGGATACGCAGTATTTT. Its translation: CASSPRLAGARDTQYF.

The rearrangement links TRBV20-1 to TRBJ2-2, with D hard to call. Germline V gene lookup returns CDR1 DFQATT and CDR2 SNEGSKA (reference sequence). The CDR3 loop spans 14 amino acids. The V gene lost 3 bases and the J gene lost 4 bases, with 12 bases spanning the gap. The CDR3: CSARIGGGTGELFF. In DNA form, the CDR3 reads TGCAGTGCTAGGATCGGTGGTGGCACCGGGGAGCTGTTTTTT.

The CDR3: CSAQWEIEAFF. CDR3 nucleotides: TGCAGTGCTCAGTGGGAGATAGAAGCTTTCTTT. J is TRBJ1-1 and V is TRBV20-1, with D hard to call. Trimming stripped 5 bases from V and 8 bases from J, with 12 bases between. This CDR3 spans 11 amino acids. In germline, CDR1 is DFQATT, CDR2 SNEGSKA (reference sequence).

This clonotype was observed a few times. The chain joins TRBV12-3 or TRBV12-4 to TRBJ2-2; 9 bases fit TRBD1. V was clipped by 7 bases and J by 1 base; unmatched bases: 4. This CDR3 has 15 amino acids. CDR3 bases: TGTGCCAGCACCCGGGACAGGGTGAACACCGGGGAGCTGTTTTTT. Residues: CASTRDRVNTGELFF.

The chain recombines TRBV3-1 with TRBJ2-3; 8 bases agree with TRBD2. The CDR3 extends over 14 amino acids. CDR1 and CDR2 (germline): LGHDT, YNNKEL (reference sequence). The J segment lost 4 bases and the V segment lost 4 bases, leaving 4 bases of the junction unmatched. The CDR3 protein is CASSLRGGPDTQYF. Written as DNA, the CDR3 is TGTGCCAGCAGCCTTCGGGGGGGCCCAGATACGCAGTATTTT.

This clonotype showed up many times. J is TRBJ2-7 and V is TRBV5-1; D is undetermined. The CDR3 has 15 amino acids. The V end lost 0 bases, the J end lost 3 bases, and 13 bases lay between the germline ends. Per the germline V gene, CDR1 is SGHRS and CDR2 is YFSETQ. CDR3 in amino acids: CASSLEAGNFYEQYV. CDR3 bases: TGCGCCAGCAGCTTGGAAGCTGGAAATTTCTACGAGCAGTACGTC.

CDR3 nucleotides: TGTGCCAGCAGTGGACAGGGGAGGTACGAGCAGTACTTC. Protein sequence: CASSGQGRYEQYF. This rearrangement joins TRBV12-3 or TRBV12-4 to TRBJ2-7; 9 bases are shared with TRBD1. This CDR3 spans 13 amino acids. V gave up 5 bases and J gave up 4 bases; unmatched junction bases: 3.